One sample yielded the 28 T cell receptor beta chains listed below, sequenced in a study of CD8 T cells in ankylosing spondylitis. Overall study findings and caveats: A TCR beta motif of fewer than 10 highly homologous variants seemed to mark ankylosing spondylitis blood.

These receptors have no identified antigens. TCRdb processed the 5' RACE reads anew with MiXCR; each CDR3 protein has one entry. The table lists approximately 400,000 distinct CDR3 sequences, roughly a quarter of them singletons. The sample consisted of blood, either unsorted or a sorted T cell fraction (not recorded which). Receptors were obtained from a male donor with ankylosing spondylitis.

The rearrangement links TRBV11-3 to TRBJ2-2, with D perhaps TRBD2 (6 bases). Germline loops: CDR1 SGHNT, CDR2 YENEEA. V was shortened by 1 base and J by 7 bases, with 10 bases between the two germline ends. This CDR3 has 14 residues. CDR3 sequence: CASSLVGTDGELFF. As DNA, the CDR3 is TGTGCCAGCAGCTTAGTAGGGACTGACGGGGAGCTGTTTTTT.

CDR3 bases: TGTGCCAGCATCACGACAACGGTGCAAGAGACCCAGTACTTC. Amino acids: CASITTTVQETQYF. V and J are TRBV21-1 and TRBJ2-5. TRBV21-1 is listed as a pseudogene. The CDR3 consists of 14 residues.

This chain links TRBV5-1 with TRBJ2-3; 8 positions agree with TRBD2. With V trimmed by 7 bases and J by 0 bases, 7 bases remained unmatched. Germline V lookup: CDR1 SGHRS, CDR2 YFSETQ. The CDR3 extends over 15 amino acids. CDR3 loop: CASGRERGSTDTQYF. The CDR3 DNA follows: TGCGCCAGCGGAAGGGAGCGGGGGAGCACAGATACGCAGTATTTT.

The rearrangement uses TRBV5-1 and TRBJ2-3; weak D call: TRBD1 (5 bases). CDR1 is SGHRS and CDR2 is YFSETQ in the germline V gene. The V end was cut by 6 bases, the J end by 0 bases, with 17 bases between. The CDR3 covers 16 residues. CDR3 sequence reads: CASTLLGAASTDTQYF. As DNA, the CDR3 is TGCGCCAGCACCTTATTAGGGGCGGCCAGCACAGATACGCAGTATTTT.

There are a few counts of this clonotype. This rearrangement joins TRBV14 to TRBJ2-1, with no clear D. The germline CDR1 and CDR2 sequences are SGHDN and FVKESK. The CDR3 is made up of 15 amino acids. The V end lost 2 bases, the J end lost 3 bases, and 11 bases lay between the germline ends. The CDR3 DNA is TGTGCCAGCAGCCAACCCCGGGCTTTCTACAATGAGCAGTTCTTC. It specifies CASSQPRAFYNEQFF.

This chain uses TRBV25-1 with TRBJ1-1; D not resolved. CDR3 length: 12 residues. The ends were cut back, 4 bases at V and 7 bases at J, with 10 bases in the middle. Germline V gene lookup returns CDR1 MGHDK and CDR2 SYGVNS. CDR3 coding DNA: TGTGCCAGCAGTGCAAGAGCCGGTGAAGCTTTCTTT. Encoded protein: CASSARAGEAFF.

CDR3 loop: CASSLVGGHNEQFF. The DNA of the CDR3 is TGCGCCAGCAGCTTGGTAGGGGGACACAATGAGCAGTTCTTC. V usage is TRBV5-1 and J usage is TRBJ2-1; TRBD1 is a possible D gene (6 bases). From germline, CDR1 is SGHRS and CDR2 YFSETQ. This CDR3 contains 14 residues. The V and J ends lost 0 bases and 5 bases respectively, with 9 bases between them.

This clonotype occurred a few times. The DNA of the CDR3 is TGTGCCAGCAGTTTCTGGGACAGGGTTACAGATACGCAGTATTTT. It specifies CASSFWDRVTDTQYF. The genes are TRBV12-3 or TRBV12-4 and TRBJ2-3; 9 bases are a match to TRBD1. CDR3 size: 15 residues. V gave up 3 bases and J gave up 3 bases; unmatched junction bases: 4.

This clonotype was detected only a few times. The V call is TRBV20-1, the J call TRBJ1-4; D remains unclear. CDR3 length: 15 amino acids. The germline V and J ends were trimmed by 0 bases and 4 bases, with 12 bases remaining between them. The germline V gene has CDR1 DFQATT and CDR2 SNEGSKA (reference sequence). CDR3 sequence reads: CSARDRGLFNEKLFF. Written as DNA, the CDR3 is TGCAGTGCTAGAGATCGCGGTCTCTTTAATGAAAAACTGTTTTTT.

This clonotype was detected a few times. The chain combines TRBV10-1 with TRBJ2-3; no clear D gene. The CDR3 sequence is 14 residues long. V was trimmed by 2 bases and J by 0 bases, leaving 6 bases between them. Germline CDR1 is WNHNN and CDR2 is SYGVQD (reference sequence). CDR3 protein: CASSEARSTDTQYF. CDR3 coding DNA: TGCGCCAGCAGTGAGGCACGGAGCACAGATACGCAGTATTTT.

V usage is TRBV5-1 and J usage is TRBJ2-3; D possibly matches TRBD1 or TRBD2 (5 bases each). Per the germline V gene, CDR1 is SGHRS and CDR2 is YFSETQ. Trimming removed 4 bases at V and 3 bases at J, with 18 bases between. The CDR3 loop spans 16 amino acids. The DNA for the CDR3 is TGCGCCAGCAGCATCGGGACGCATGATACGACAGATACGCAGTATTTT. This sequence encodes CASSIGTHDTTDTQYF.

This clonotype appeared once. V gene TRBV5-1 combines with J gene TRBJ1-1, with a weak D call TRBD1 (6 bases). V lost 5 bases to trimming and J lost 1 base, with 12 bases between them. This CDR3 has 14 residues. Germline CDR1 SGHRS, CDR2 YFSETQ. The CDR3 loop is CASRAYRENTEAFF. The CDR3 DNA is TGCGCCAGCAGGGCGTACAGGGAGAACACTGAAGCTTTCTTT.

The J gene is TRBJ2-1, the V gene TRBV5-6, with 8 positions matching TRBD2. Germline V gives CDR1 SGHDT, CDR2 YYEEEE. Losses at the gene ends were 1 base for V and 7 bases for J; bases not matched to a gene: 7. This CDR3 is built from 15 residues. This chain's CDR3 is CASSLSAGGLNEQFF. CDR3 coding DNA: TGTGCCAGCAGCTTGTCGGCGGGAGGTTTAAATGAGCAGTTCTTC. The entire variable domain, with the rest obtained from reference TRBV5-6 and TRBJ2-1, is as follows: DAGVTQSPTHLIKTRGQQVTLRCSPKSGHDTVSWYQQALGQGPQFIFQYYEEEERQRGNFPDRFSGHQFPNYSSELNVNALLLGDSALYLCASSLSAGGLNEQFFGPGTRLTVL.

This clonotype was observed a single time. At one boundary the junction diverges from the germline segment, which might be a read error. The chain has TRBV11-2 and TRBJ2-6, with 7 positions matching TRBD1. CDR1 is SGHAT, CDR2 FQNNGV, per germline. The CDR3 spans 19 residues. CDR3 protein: CTSSSPLRQGRSGANVLTF. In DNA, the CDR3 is TGTACCAGCAGCTCACCACTCCGACAGGGTCGCTCTGGGGCCAACGTCCTGACTTTC.

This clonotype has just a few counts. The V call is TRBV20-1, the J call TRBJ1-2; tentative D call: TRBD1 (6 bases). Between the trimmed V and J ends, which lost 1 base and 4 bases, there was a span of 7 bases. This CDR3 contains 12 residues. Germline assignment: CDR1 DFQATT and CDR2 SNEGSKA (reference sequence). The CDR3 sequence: CSARADSYGYTF. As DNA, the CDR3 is TGCAGTGCTAGAGCGGACAGCTATGGCTACACCTTC.

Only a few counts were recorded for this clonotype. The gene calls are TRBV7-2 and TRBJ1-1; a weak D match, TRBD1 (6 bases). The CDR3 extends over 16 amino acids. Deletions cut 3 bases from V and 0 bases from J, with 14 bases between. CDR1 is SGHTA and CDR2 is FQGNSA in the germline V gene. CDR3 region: CASSFPRGQLNTEAFF. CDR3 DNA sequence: TGTGCCAGCAGCTTCCCTAGGGGACAATTGAACACTGAAGCTTTCTTT. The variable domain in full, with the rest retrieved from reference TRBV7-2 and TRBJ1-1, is GAGVSQSPSNKVTEKGKDVELRCDPISGHTALYWYRQSLGQGLEFLIYFQGNSAPDKSGLPSDRFSAERTGGSVSTLTIQRTQQEDSAVYLCASSFPRGQLNTEAFFGQGTRLTVV.

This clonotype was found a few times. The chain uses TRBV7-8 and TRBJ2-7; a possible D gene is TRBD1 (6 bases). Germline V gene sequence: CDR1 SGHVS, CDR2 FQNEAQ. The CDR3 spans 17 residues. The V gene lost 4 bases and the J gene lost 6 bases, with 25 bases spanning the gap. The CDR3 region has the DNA TGTGCCAGCAGCTCAACCTCTCAACAGGGAGCGCCCGTCGAGCAGTACTTC. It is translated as CASSSTSQQGAPVEQYF.

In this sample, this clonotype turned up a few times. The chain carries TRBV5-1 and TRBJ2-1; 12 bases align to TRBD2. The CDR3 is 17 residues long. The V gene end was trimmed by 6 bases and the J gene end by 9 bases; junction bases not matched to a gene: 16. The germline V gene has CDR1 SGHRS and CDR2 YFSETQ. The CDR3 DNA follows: TGCGCCAGCACCGGTGGGCTGACTAGCGGGAGTTTTGGTGAGCAGTTCTTC. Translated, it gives CASTGGLTSGSFGEQFF.

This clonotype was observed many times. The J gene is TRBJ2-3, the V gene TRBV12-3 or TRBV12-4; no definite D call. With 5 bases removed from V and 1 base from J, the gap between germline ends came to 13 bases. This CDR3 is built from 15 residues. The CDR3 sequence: CASSHRDFRTDTQYF. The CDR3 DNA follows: TGTGCCAGCAGTCACAGAGATTTCCGCACAGATACGCAGTATTTT.

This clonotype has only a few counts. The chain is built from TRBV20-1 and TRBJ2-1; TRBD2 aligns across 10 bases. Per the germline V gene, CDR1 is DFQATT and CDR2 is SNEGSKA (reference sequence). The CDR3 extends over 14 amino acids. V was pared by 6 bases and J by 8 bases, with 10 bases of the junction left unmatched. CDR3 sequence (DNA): TGCAGTGCCGCTGGACTAGCGGTCACGTATGAGCAGTTCTTC. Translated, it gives CSAAGLAVTYEQFF.

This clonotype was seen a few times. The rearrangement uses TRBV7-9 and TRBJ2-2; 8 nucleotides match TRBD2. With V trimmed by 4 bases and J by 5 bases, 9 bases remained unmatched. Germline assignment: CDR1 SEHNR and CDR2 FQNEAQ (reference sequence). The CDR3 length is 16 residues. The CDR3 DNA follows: TGTGCCAGCAGCTATTCGGCTAGCGGGTCGACCGGGGAGCTGTTTTTT. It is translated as CASSYSASGSTGELFF.

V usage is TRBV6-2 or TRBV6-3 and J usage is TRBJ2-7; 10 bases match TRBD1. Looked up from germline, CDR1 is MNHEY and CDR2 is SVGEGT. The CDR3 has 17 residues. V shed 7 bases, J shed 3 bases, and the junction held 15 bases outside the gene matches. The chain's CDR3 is CASTSRGQGNDYYEQYF. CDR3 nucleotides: TGTGCCAGCACTAGCCGGGGACAGGGGAACGATTACTACGAGCAGTACTTC.

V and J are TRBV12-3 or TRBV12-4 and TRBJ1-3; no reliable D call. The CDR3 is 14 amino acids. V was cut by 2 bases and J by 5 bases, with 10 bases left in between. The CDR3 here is CASSLRESRNTIYF. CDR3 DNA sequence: TGTGCCAGCAGTTTAAGGGAGTCCCGAAACACCATATATTTT.

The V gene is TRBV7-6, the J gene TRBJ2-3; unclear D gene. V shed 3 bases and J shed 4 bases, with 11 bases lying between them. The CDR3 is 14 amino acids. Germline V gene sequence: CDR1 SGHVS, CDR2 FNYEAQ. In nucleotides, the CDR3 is TGTGCCAGCAGCTTGACAACTAACTCAGATACGCAGTATTTT. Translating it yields CASSLTTNSDTQYF.

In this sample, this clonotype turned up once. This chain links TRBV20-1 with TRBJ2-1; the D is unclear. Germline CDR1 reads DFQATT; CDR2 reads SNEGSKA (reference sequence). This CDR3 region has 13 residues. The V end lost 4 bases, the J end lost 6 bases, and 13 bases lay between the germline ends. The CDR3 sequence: CSAIQPLSNEQFF. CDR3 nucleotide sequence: TGCAGTGCTATACAGCCCCTTTCCAATGAGCAGTTCTTC.

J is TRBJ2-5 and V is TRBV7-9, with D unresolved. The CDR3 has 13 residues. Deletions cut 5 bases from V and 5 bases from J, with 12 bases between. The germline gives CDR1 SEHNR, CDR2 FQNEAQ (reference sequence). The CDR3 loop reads CASSPGVGETQYF. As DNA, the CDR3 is TGTGCCAGCAGCCCTGGTGTGGGGGAGACCCAGTACTTC.

This CDR3 is CASRTEAGRGAGELFF. The CDR3 DNA reads TGTGCCAGCAGAACGGAAGCGGGACGCGGGGCCGGGGAGCTGTTTTTT. The rearrangement uses TRBV3-1 and TRBJ2-2; 7 bases are a match to TRBD2. The CDR3 sequence is 16 residues long. CDR1 and CDR2 (germline): LGHDT, YNNKEL (reference sequence). With 6 bases clipped from V and 6 bases from J, the junction kept 13 bases outside the gene matches.

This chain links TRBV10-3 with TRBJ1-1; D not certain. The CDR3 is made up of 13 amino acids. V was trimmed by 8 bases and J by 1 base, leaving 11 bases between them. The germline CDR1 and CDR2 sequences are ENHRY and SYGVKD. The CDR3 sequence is CAILSQENTEAFF. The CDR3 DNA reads TGTGCCATCCTGAGTCAGGAGAACACTGAAGCTTTCTTT.